This T cell receptor beta chain appears in the sequencing data of a study of T cell clones after liver transplantation. Whole-study findings and limits: A larger donor-reactive than third-party decline suggested partial antigen-specific deletion.

Data came from immunoSEQ multiplex PCR; TCRdb stores just in-frame clones and leaves some out. The sample lists 70,000 to 80,000 clones, roughly 90% occurring once. This clone was detected once. Its antigen is not known. J gave up 1 base and V 6 bases, and 4 bases lay outside the gene matches. Per the germline V gene, CDR1 is MNHEY and CDR2 is SVGAGI. This CDR3 spans 14 amino acids. This receptor was taken from a human donor who received a liver transplant. Sequenced here: CD4+ T cells from blood, sampled before liver transplant. This chain uses TRBV6-5 with TRBJ1-1; 8 nucleotides align to TRBD1. Here the CDR3 reads CASRPDRANTEAFF. The DNA for the CDR3 is TGTGCCAGCAGACCGGACAGGGCGAACACTGAAGCTTTCTTT.